This T cell receptor (beta chain) derives from a study of immune evolution from preneoplasia to lung adenocarcinoma. Notes on the study in general: Highest clonality occurred in KRAS-mutant, not EGFR-mutant or double wild-type, nodules. Normal lung had the highest top T cell clone frequencies.

Note on this clone: Antigen unknown.

Trimming removed 4 bases from V and 5 bases from J, with 6 bases in between. Looked up from germline, CDR1 is SGDLS and CDR2 is YYNGEE. There are 12 residues in the CDR3. The table came from immunoSEQ multiplex PCR; TCRdb's copy has only in-frame clones and leaves some out. Among 8,800 or so clones listed, 77% were seen once. The sample taken for sequencing was FFPE lung adenocarcinoma in situ tissue. This TCR derives from a person in their sixties or seventies with lung adenocarcinoma. The chain uses TRBV9 and TRBJ2-2; no reliable D call. The chain's CDR3 is CASSRLTGELFF. CDR3 DNA: TGTGCCAGCAGCAGGTTGACCGGGGAGCTGTTTTTT.